This T cell receptor (beta chain) was observed in a study of OX40 agonist ivuxolimab in advanced cancers. About the research overall: The dose-escalation cohort had hepatocellular carcinoma, melanoma, renal cell or head and neck cancer. Overall study results and limits: The work left the antigen specificity of expanded peripheral T cells undetermined.

Remarks on this clone: Its antigen remains unknown.

Germline V CDR1 and CDR2: SGHRS, YFSETQ. The CDR3 runs to 14 residues. V lost 5 bases, J lost 5 bases, and 13 bases lay in between. Clones were read by immunoSEQ multiplex PCR, and TCRdb kept only the in-frame ones, dropping some. Of around 80,000 clones in the sample, approximately 90% were seen once. This chain uses TRBV5-1 with TRBJ2-2, with D possibly TRBD1 on 5 matching bases. This TCR came from an adult with an advanced solid tumor such as melanoma, head and neck, liver or kidney cancer. The sample here was CD4+ or CD8+ T cells sorted from blood, taken in a trial of the OX40 agonist ivuxolimab. This CDR3 reads CASSGATQTGELFF. Here the CDR3 DNA reads TGCGCCAGCAGTGGGGCTACCCAAACCGGGGAGCTGTTTTTT.